Described below is a single T cell receptor beta chain sequence and its context. The antigen remains undetermined. Germline V CDR1 and CDR2: MDHEN, SYDVKM. CDR3 length: 12 residues. Trimming cost V 5 bases and J 4 bases, with 5 bases left between them. These data are taken from a study of CD4 T cells in relation to SARS-CoV-2 and coronaviruses. Study-wide findings and caveats: In around two thirds of donors, memory CD4+ clonotypes crossrecognized SARS-CoV-2 and at least one common cold coronavirus spike.

The unexposed donors gave CD4+ T cells in about 2010-2018, prior to COVID-19. Naive and memory CD4+ T cells came from enriched cryopreserved PBMCs. Sequencing was performed with immunoSEQ multiplex PCR; in TCRdb, only in-frame clones are kept and a portion is missing. The data contain 65,000 or so clones, over 80% of them seen just once; the ten biggest clones take up roughly 1.5%. The chain uses TRBV28 and TRBJ1-4; D unclear. This receptor was taken from a human donor in good health. What was sequenced was memory CD4+ T cells from PBMCs. The CDR3 reads CASSRGNEKLFF. The DNA for the CDR3 is TGTGCCAGCAGTCGGGGTAATGAAAAACTGTTTTTT. Together with reference TRBV28 and TRBJ1-4, the CDR3 gives the full variable domain: DVKVTQSSRYLVKRTGEKVFLECVQDMDHENMFWYRQDPGLGLRLIYFSYDVKMKEKGDIPEGYSVSREKKERFSLILESASTNQTSMYLCASSRGNEKLFFGSGTQLSVL.